The rows below give T cell receptor beta chains drawn from one sample of a study of blood T cell repertoires in COVID-19. Profiling relied on immunoSEQ multiplex PCR, and the TCRdb table lists in-frame clones only, not all of them. The table lists a few hundred thousand clones, about 85% of them singletons. The sequenced sample consisted of peripheral blood. Every receptor here comes from a human donor with COVID-19, enrolled during active disease. The donor label of this sample is uncertain. Each CDR3 is given without its conserved first and last residue. Fields, in order: J gene, clone size, V gene, CDR3 protein. The size field is filled for only some rows; it gives once, few, many or a size class.

>TRBJ2-7|.|TRBV4-2
ASSQGPSGVGYEQY
>TRBJ1-2|.|TRBV18
ASSPTKGDYGYT
>TRBJ2-1|.|TRBV15
ATRKLVSSGDEQF
>TRBJ1-1|.|TRBV10-3
AISNSGTEVSEAF
>TRBJ1-2|.|TRBV6-5
ASTYGGDYGYT
>TRBJ2-5|.|TRBV5-1
ASSLVFRPGQGTLYMETQY
>TRBJ1-1|.|TRBV10-3
AISEGGDTEAF
>TRBJ2-2|.|TRBV6-5
ASRVNRVDGELF
>TRBJ1-1|.|TRBV2
ASSGLSNEAF
>TRBJ1-6|.|TRBV4-3
ASSQGQYNSPLH
>TRBJ1-2|.|TRBV2
ASRRLGAANSRANYGYT
>TRBJ1-4|.|TRBV5-1
ASSPGQGIPTNEKLF
>TRBJ1-1|.|TRBV18
ASSAEGDGAF
>TRBJ2-7|once|TRBV19
ASSIGLAPGRRYEQY
>TRBJ1-1|.|TRBV12-5
ASGPGTANTEAF
>TRBJ1-2|.|TRBV2
ASSEITTGRAGYT
>TRBJ1-2|.|TRBV5-1
ASSLTPGQGASGYT
>TRBJ2-2|.|TRBV9
ASSAGLAGNTGELF
>TRBJ1-6|.|TRBV3-1/TRBV3-2
ASSQGGWYNSPLH
>TRBJ2-1|once|TRBV7-2
ASSPRVAGYNEQF
>TRBJ1-2|.|TRBV28
ASRTTGVHYGYT
>TRBJ2-2|.|TRBV29-1
SATSGRVVGELF
>TRBJ2-3|.|TRBV2
ATSGGISTDTQY
>TRBJ1-2|.|TRBV19
ASSRGNQGGGYT